This T cell receptor (beta chain) was sequenced in a study of T cells in Graves' hyperthyroidism and ophthalmopathy. General study findings and limits: Most clonotypes expanded in thyroid above 0.001 were likewise present in blood.

Germline CDR1 MNHNY, CDR2 SVGAGI (reference sequence). This CDR3 is 14 amino acids long. Trimming shortened V by 0 bases and J by 3 bases, and 6 bases separated the two germline ends. Used for diagnoses were clinical symptoms, serum thyroxine and TRAb, thyroid ultrasound and orbital computed tomography. Sample collection date corresponds to first hyperthyroidism diagnosis, prior to any ophthalmopathy symptoms. The PBMCs had their origin in 8.5 to 10 ml of fresh peripheral blood. TCR beta CDR3 sequences were amplified from RNA transcripts. The HTBI set primed first-round TCR CDR3 RT-PCR. Using its own MiXCR run on the multiplex PCR reads, TCRdb lists one record per CDR3 protein. The sample consists of fewer than 650,000 distinct CDR3 sequences, approximately 15% of them appearing once. This clonotype was recorded a few times. Its specificity is unknown.

Sequenced sample: blood. This TCR came from a woman aged 25-40 years with Graves' hyperthyroidism that later progressed to Graves' ophthalmopathy. The rearrangement links TRBV6-6 to TRBJ2-1; D is unresolved. The CDR3 DNA reads TGTGCCAGCAGTTACTCCGCGGTCTACAATGAGCAGTTCTTC. It yields the protein CASSYSAVYNEQFF.